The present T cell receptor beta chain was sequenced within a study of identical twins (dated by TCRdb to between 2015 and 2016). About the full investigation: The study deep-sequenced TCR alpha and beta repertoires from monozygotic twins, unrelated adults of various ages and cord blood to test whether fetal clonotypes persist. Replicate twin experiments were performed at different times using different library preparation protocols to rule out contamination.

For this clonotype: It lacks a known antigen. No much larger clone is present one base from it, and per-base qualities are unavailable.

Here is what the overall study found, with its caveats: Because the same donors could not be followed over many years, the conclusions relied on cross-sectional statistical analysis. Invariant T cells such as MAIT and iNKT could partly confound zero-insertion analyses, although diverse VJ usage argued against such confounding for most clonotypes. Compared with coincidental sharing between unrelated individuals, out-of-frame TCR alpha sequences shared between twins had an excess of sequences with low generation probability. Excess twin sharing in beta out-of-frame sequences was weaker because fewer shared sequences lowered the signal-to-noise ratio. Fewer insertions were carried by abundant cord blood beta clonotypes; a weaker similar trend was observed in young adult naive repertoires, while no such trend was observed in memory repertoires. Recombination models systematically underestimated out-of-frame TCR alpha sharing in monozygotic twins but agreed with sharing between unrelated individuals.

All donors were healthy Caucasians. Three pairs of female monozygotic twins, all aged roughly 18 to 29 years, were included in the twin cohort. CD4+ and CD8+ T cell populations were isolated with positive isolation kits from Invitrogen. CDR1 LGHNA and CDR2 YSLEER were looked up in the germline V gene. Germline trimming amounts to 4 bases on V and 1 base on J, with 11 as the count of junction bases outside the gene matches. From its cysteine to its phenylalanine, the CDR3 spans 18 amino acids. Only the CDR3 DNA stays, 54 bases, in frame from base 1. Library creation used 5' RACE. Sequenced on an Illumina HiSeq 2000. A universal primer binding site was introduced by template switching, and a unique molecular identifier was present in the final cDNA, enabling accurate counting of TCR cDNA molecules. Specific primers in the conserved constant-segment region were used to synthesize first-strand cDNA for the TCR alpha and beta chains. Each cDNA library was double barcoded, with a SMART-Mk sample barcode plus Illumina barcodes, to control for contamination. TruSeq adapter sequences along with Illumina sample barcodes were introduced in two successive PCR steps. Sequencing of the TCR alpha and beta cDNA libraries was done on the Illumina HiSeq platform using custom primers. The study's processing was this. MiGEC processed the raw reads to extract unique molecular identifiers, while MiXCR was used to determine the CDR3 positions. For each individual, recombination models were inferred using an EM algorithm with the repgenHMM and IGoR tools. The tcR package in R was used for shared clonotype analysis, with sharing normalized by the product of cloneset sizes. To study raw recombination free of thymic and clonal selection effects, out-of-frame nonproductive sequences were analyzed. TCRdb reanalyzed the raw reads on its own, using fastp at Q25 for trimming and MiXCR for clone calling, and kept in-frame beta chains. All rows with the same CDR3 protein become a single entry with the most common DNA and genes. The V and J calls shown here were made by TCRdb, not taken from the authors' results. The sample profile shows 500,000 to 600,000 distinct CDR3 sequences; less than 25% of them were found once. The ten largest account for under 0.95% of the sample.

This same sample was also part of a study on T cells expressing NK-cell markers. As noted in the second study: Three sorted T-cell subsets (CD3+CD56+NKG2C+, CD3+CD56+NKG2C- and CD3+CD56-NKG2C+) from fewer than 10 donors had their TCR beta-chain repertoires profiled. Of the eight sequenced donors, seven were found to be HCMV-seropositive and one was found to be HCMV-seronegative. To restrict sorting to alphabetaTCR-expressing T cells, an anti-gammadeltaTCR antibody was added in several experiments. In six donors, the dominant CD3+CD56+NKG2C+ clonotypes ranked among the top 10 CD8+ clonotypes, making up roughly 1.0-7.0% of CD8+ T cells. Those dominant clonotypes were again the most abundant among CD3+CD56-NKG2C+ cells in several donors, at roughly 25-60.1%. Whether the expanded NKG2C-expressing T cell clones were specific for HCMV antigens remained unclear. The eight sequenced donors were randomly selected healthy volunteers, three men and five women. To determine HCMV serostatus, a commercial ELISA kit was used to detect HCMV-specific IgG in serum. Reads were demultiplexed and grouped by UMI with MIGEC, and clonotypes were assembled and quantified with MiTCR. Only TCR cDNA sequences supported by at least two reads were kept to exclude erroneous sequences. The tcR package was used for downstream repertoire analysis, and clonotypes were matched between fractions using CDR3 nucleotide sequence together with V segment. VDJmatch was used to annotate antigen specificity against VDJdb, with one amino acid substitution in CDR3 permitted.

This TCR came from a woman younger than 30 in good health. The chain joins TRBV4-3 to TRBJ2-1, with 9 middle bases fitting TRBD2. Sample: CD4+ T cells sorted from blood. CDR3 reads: CASSLRGVLAGSYNEQFF. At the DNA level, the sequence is TGCGCCAGCAGCCTCCGAGGAGTGCTAGCGGGATCCTACAATGAGCAGTTCTTC.